These 7 T cell receptor beta chains came from one sample sequenced in a study of cytomegalovirus exposure and HLA in healthy donors (dated by TCRdb to the late 2010s). Library prep was done by the immunoSEQ multiplex PCR assay. For the multiplex PCR, a mixture combining 60 forward primers for TCR Vbeta segments and 13 reverse primers for TCR Jbeta segments was used. Sourced from immuneACCESS, this table was stored by TCRdb with only in-frame sequences that have V and J called. A share of the clones is absent; for the studies checked, an unresolved V gene accounts for under half, and the remainder has no known explanation. In this sample the table shows about 90,000 clones, 65% to 85% of which occur a single time. 2.7% of the sample goes to the ten largest clones. Sequencing input: PBMCs. The receptors come from a young man in good health and CMV-seronegative.

This clone has a handful of counts. The chain has TRBV27 and TRBJ1-1; 7 bases fit TRBD1. Germline V gene sequence: CDR1 MNHEY, CDR2 SMNVEV (reference sequence). With V trimmed by 7 bases and J by 7 bases, 9 bases remained unmatched. The CDR3 runs to 13 residues. CDR3 sequence reads: CASIPRQGGEAFF. The CDR3 coding sequence is TGTGCCAGCATTCCAAGACAGGGCGGTGAAGCTTTCTTT.

Note on this clone: At one of its ends the junction is not consistent with the germline gene, which may arise from a read error. The chain joins TRBV15 to TRBJ1-1, with 7 bases identical to TRBD1. Germline V gene data show CDR1 as LNHNV and CDR2 as YYDKDF (reference sequence). The CDR3 extends over 13 amino acids. DNA for the CDR3: TGTGCCACCAGCAGAGAAGGTAGGACAGGCTATGGCTTT. This encodes CATSREGRTGYGF.

The V gene is TRBV27, the J gene TRBJ2-1; D not certain. Trimming left V 0 bases short and J 3 bases short, with 6 bases between. The CDR3 spans 14 residues. Germline V gene lookup returns CDR1 MNHEY and CDR2 SMNVEV (reference sequence). Written as DNA, the CDR3 is TGTGCCAGCAGTTTATCCCAGGACTACAATGAGCAGTTCTTC. The encoded protein is CASSLSQDYNEQFF.

The chain recombines TRBV30 with TRBJ1-2; D may be TRBD1 (5 bases). This CDR3 is built from 15 residues. Trimming stripped 4 bases from V and 0 bases from J, with 15 bases between. Germline CDR1 reads GTSNPN; CDR2 reads SVGIG (reference sequence). CDR3 DNA sequence: TGTGCCTGGACTTCGGCGGGGGTTTCTAACTATGGCTACACCTTC. The encoded protein is CAWTSAGVSNYGYTF.

The J gene is TRBJ1-2, the V gene TRBV6-6, with 10 bases matching TRBD1. V shed 7 bases, J shed 5 bases, and the junction held 13 bases outside the gene matches. Germline CDR1 is MNHNY and CDR2 is SVGAGI (reference sequence). The length of the CDR3 is 16 residues. The CDR3 here is CASIGPGQGLKYGYTF. The CDR3 nucleotides read TGTGCCAGCATCGGCCCGGGACAGGGGTTAAAATATGGCTACACCTTC.

The chain links TRBV29-1 to TRBJ2-2, with 7 nucleotides matching TRBD1. V gave up 5 bases and J gave up 1 base; unmatched junction bases: 4. The length of the CDR3 is 14 residues. From germline, CDR1 is SQVTM and CDR2 ANQGSEA. In DNA, the CDR3 is TGCAGCGTTTTCGACAGGGTGAACACCGGGGAGCTGTTTTTT. It yields the protein CSVFDRVNTGELFF.

The rearrangement uses TRBV6-1 and TRBJ2-7; 8 nucleotides line up with TRBD1. This CDR3 has 15 amino acids. J lost 1 base, V lost 6 bases, and 8 bases had no gene match. Germline V gene sequence: CDR1 MNHNS, CDR2 SASEGT. The CDR3 region is CASRAGTGGSYEQYF. CDR3 DNA sequence: TGTGCCAGCAGGGCCGGGACAGGTGGATCCTACGAGCAGTACTTC.